This T cell receptor beta chain was found in a study of shared clonotypes between healthy human individuals. Study results and caveats: In having few donors, the study represented limited genetic and exposure-history diversity.

As regards this clone: Its antigen is unknown.

Per the original methods: Filtering differed for immunoSEQ, which gave only junction sequences without quality scores. Data came from immunoSEQ multiplex PCR; TCRdb stores just in-frame clones and leaves some out. V and J calls and clone size are given by that table; D and trimming were obtained from the DNA. Of more than 2 million clones detected, approximately 95% appear once; the ten largest clones hold about 0.13%. Trimming pared 0 bases from V and 7 bases from J, leaving 10 bases between. CDR1 is LNHDA and CDR2 is SQIVND in the germline V gene (reference sequence). This CDR3 region has 14 residues.

The chain carries TRBV19 and TRBJ1-5, with D perhaps TRBD1 (5 bases). The origin of this receptor is a man aged 18 to 29 in good health. The specimen sequenced was naive CD4+ T cells sorted from blood. Subset: CD45RA+ positively selected. The CDR3 DNA is TGTGCCAGTAGTATAGACAGGGCCTCCCAGCCCCAGCATTTT. Amino acids: CASSIDRASQPQHF.